The rows below give T cell receptor beta chains drawn from one sample of a study of T cell changes during pregnancy in multiple sclerosis. Some clones are missing from TCRdb's copy, which holds only in-frame ones; the method was immunoSEQ multiplex PCR. Among 25,000 to 30,000 clones listed, about 85% were seen once. Here the sequenced sample was CD8+ T cells from peripheral blood mononuclear cells, taken after pregnancy. Receptors were obtained from a female donor with multiple sclerosis, enrolled in a pregnancy study. Each CDR3 is given with its conserved first and last residue. D genes are given only for firm matches. The size entry is marked missing in some rows and otherwise reads once, few, many or a size class.

d_gene	len	v_gene	j_gene	abundance	CDR3aa	CDR3nt
TRBD1	13	TRBV13	TRBJ1-2	once	CASSLGQGNGYTF	TGTGCCAGCAGCTTAGGACAGGGGAATGGCTACACCTTC
.	13	TRBV5-6	TRBJ1-2	.	CASSYGEIYGYTF	TGTGCCAGCAGCTACGGGGAGATCTATGGCTACACCTTC
.	16	TRBV28	TRBJ2-5	.	CASSPLQGGPQETQYF	TGTGCCAGCAGTCCTCTGCAGGGGGGTCCCCAAGAGACCCAGTACTTC
TRBD1	15	TRBV7-6	TRBJ1-1	.	CASSSRQGANTEAFF	TGTGCCAGCAGCTCACGACAGGGTGCGAACACTGAAGCTTTCTTT
.	14	TRBV6-5	TRBJ2-2	.	CASRPPRDTGELFF	TGTGCCAGCAGACCGCCCCGGGACACCGGGGAGCTGTTTTTT
TRBD1	13	TRBV10-1	TRBJ2-2	.	CASSGQEAGELFF	TGCGCCAGCTCGGGACAGGAGGCCGGGGAGCTGTTTTTT
.	15	TRBV4-1	TRBJ2-2	once	CASSLSWRGSGELFF	TGCGCCAGCAGCCTTTCGTGGAGAGGGTCCGGGGAGCTGTTTTTT
TRBD1	16	TRBV4-3	TRBJ1-4	.	CASSQRRDRGNEKLFF	TGCGCCAGCAGCCAACGCAGGGACAGGGGTAATGAAAAACTGTTTTTT
.	15	TRBV7-9	TRBJ1-2	.	CASSVTGTPTNGYTF	TGTGCCAGCAGCGTAACCGGGACACCCACCAACGGCTACACCTTC
TRBD2	15	TRBV28	TRBJ2-7	.	CASRRSGGTSYEQYF	TGTGCCAGCAGGCGTAGCGGGGGGACCTCCTACGAGCAGTACTTC
.	14	TRBV9	TRBJ2-4	.	CASSPGVAKNIQYF	TGTGCCAGCAGCCCCGGGGTAGCCAAAAACATTCAGTACTTC
.	14	TRBV7-8	TRBJ1-2	.	CASSLGGRNYGYTF	TGTGCCAGCAGCTTGGGGGGACGGAACTATGGCTACACCTTC
TRBD1	13	TRBV6-5	TRBJ1-1	once	CASSPGGSTEAFF	TGTGCCAGCAGTCCAGGGGGGAGCACTGAAGCTTTCTTT